These 11 T cell receptor beta chains were sequenced from one sample in a study of T cell repertoires in cytomegalovirus infection. The antigens for these receptors are not known. TCRdb recomputed calls from the reads with MiXCR, one row per CDR3 protein. Of about 110,000 distinct CDR3 sequences listed, roughly 30% are singletons. The specimen was CD8+ T cells from cultured PBMCs, collected from culture after CMV antigen stimulation. Receptors originate from a human donor in good health (CMV status not recorded). Some clones in this sample may be carry-over from other donors' samples.

The chain couples TRBV19 to TRBJ1-1; D is ambiguous. This CDR3 has 12 amino acids. Germline-derived CDR1 and CDR2 are LNHDA and SQIVND (reference sequence). With 3 bases removed from V and 6 bases from J, the gap between germline ends came to 8 bases. CDR3 protein: CASSISGSEAFF. The CDR3 nucleotides read TGTGCCAGTAGTATCTCGGGTTCTGAAGCTTTCTTT.

In its sample, this clonotype was seen a few times. The V and J genes are TRBV4-1 and TRBJ2-3; the match to TRBD2 covers 9 bases. The CDR3 contains 16 residues. The ends lost 3 bases at V and 5 bases at J; junction bases unmatched: 9. Germline V lookup: CDR1 MGHRA, CDR2 YSYEKL. In DNA, the CDR3 is TGCGCCAGCAGCCAGGCGCCGGGACTAGCAATAGATACGCAGTATTTT. Its translation: CASSQAPGLAIDTQYF.

The chain uses TRBV11-1 and TRBJ1-6, with D perhaps TRBD1 (5 bases). CDR1 and CDR2 (germline): SGHAT, FQDESV (reference sequence). The V end was cut by 3 bases, the J end by 12 bases, with 9 bases between. The CDR3 totals 12 residues. The DNA for the CDR3 is TGTGCCAGCAGCTTTTTCGGGGGACCCCTCCACTTT. This gives the protein CASSFFGGPLHF.

In this sample, this clonotype turned up a few times. V gene TRBV23-1 combines with J gene TRBJ1-4; possible D gene TRBD1, 6 bases. TRBV23-1 is classed as an ORF, of uncertain function. The CDR3 is 14 amino acids. V was shortened by 0 bases and J by 6 bases, with 8 bases between the two germline ends. The CDR3 nucleotides read TGCGCCAGCAGTCAATCGAGGGGGGATGAAAAACTGTTTTTT. This codes for CASSQSRGDEKLFF.

This clonotype was counted a single time. The chain couples TRBV12-3 or TRBV12-4 to TRBJ1-1, with D hard to call. The CDR3 totals 12 residues. Trimming shortened V by 0 bases and J by 6 bases, and 5 bases separated the two germline ends. Here the CDR3 reads CASSLARPEAFF. The CDR3 nucleotides are TGTGCCAGCAGTTTAGCTAGACCTGAAGCTTTCTTT.

The chain combines TRBV27 with TRBJ1-1, with D possibly being TRBD1 (6 bases). This CDR3 spans 14 amino acids. Germline loops: CDR1 MNHEY, CDR2 SMNVEV (reference sequence). V dropped 2 bases and J dropped 3 bases, with 10 bases sitting between them. Here the CDR3 reads CASSLNWGHTEAFF. As DNA, the CDR3 is TGTGCCAGCAGTTTAAATTGGGGGCACACTGAAGCTTTCTTT.

In its sample, this clonotype was seen many times. The V and J genes are TRBV7-2 and TRBJ1-1, with D perhaps TRBD1 (6 bases). The CDR3 runs 15 residues. Germline values: CDR1 SGHTA, CDR2 FQGNSA. Trimming removed 3 bases from V and 4 bases from J, with 15 bases in between. DNA of the CDR3: TGTGCCAGCAGCTTTGGGGGGGCGTTCGTCACTGAAGCTTTCTTT. Translating gives CASSFGGAFVTEAFF.

This clonotype was recorded many times. The rearrangement links TRBV6-2 or TRBV6-3 to TRBJ2-1; D remains ambiguous. This CDR3 spans 11 amino acids. Trimming took off 6 bases at V and 4 bases at J, with 4 bases between the two ends. CDR1 is MNHEY, CDR2 SVGEGT, per germline. The CDR3: CASRIYNEQFF. As DNA, the CDR3 is TGTGCCAGCAGGATATACAATGAGCAGTTCTTC.

This clonotype was counted at least ten times. The chain is built from TRBV7-6 and TRBJ1-3; 7 bases align to TRBD1. CDR3 size: 14 residues. Germline V CDR1 and CDR2: SGHVS, FNYEAQ. Trimming removed 1 base from V and 5 bases from J; junction bases left unmatched: 2. The CDR3 is CASSLGTGRNTIYF. The CDR3 DNA sequence: TGTGCCAGCAGCTTAGGGACAGGAAGAAACACCATATATTTT.

This clonotype was observed at least ten times. V gene TRBV11-2 combines with J gene TRBJ1-6; 7 bases are a match to TRBD1. The CDR3 has 15 amino acids. V lost 3 bases and J lost 7; bases outside the gene matches: 6. CDR1 is SGHAT and CDR2 is FQNNGV in the germline V gene. Here the CDR3 DNA reads TGTGCCAGCAGCTTGGGACAGATACAGAATTCACCCCTCCACTTT. Protein product: CASSLGQIQNSPLHF.

This clonotype appeared a few times. The CDR3 nucleotides read TGCGCCAGCAGCTCGCCAGCGGGGGTCGGTAGCTTGAGCACAGATACGCAGTATTTT. It specifies CASSSPAGVGSLSTDTQYF. The chain joins TRBV5-1 to TRBJ2-3, with TRBD2 matching 8 bases. This CDR3 region has 19 residues. Per germline, CDR1 SGHRS and CDR2 YFSETQ. Trimming took 3 bases from V and 0 from J; bases not matched to a gene: 15. Complete variable domain (other parts from reference TRBV5-1 and TRBJ2-3): KAGVTQTPRYLIKTRGQQVTLSCSPISGHRSVSWYQQTPGQGLQFLFEYFSETQRNKGNFPGRFSGRQFSNSRSEMNVSTLELGDSALYLCASSSPAGVGSLSTDTQYFGPGTRLTVL.